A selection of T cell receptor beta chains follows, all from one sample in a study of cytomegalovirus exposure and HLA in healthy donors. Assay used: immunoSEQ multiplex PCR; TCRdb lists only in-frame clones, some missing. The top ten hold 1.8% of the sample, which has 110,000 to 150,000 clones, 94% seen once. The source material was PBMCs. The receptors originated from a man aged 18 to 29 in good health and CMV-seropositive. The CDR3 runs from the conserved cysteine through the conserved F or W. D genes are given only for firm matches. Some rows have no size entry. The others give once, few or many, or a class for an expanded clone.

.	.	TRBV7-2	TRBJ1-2	TGTGCCAGCAGCTCACGCTCGACAGGCCCAGGAACTAACTATGGCTACACCTTC	CASSSRSTGPGTNYGYTF
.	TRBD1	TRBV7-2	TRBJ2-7	TGTGCCAGCAGCTCGCCGGGACAGGGCTCCTACGAGCAGTACTTC	CASSSPGQGSYEQYF
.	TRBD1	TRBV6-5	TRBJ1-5	TGTGCCAGCAGAACAGGGGATCAGCCCCAGCATTTT	CASRTGDQPQHF
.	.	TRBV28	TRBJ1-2	TGTGCCAGCAGTTTCCCCCCCCCAGGGACACACTGGGGCTACACCTTC	CASSFPPPGTHWGYTF
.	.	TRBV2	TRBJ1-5	TGTGCCAGCGGGGGGGGCGGTCAGCCCCAGCATTTT	CASGGGGQPQHF
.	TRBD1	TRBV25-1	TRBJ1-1	TGTGCCAGCAGTGATCCGGGACAGGGGATATACGAAGCTTTCTTT	CASSDPGQGIYEAFF
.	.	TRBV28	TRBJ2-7	TGTGCCAGCAGTTTACGGTACGAGCAGTACTTC	CASSLRYEQYF
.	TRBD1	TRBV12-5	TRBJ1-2	TGTGCTAGTGGTTTGGTACTGGGCCAGGGGGCGCACGGTGGCTACACCTTC	CASGLVLGQGAHGGYTF
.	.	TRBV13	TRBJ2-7	TGTGCCAGCACCTTACGAGTCAGGGGAAGCGAGCAGTACTTC	CASTLRVRGSEQYF
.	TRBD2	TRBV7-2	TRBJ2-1	TGTGCCAGCAGCTCCATACTAGCGCCTTACAATGAGCAGTTCTTC	CASSSILAPYNEQFF
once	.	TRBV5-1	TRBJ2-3	TGCGCCAGCAGCATCCTAGTGGCAGATACGCAGTATTTT	CASSILVADTQYF
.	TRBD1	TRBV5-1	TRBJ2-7	TGCGCCAGCAGCTTGGCCCAGGGGGCCTACGAGCAGTACTTC	CASSLAQGAYEQYF
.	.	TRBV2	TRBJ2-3	TGTGCCAGCTCAATGCTAGGTACAGATACGCAGTATTTT	CASSMLGTDTQYF
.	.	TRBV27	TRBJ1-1	TGTGCCAGCAGAGAGTATGGTGCCACTGAAGCTTTCTTT	CASREYGATEAFF
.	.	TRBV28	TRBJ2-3	TGTGCCAGCAGTTTGGGGCAGGGGAGGGGTTCTAGCACAGATACGCAGTATTTT	CASSLGQGRGSSTDTQYF
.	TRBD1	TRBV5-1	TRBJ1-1	TGCGCCAGCAGCTTGACCGGACAGGGACTCACTGAAGCTTTCTTT	CASSLTGQGLTEAFF
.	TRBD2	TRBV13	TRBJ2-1	TGTGCCAGCAGCTTAGGGACTAGCTCCAATGAGCAGTTCTTC	CASSLGTSSNEQFF
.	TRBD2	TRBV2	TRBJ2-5	TGTGCCAGCAGTGACGCTAGCGGCGGCGAGACCCAGTACTTC	CASSDASGGETQYF
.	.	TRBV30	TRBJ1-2	TGTGCCCGGGGGGGTTTTAACTATGGCTACACCTTC	CARGGFNYGYTF
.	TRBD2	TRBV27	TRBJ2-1	TGTGCCAGCAGTTTATCAGCGGGAGTGCGTTATGAGCAGTTCTTC	CASSLSAGVRYEQFF
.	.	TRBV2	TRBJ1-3	TGTGCCAGCAGTGAAGAAGTGCAGGGCCTATTCTCTGGAAACACCATATATTTT	CASSEEVQGLFSGNTIYF
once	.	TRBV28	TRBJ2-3	TGTGCCAGCAGTCTTTTATTCGGTCCAGGGTGGGGGGCAGATACGCAGTATTTT	CASSLLFGPGWGADTQYF
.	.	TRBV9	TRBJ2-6	TGTGCCAGCAGCGTAGCTGTGAGCTCTGGGGCCAACGTCCTGACTTTC	CASSVAVSSGANVLTF
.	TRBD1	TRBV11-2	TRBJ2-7	TGTGCCAGCAGCCCAGACACCTACAGGGGACCCGAGCAGTACTTC	CASSPDTYRGPEQYF
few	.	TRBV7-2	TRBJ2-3	TGTGCCAGCAGCTTATCAGGAACAGATACGCAGTATTTT	CASSLSGTDTQYF
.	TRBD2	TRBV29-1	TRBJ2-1	TGCAGCGTTAGCGGGGCGGCCTCCAGTGAGCAGTTCTTC	CSVSGAASSEQFF